The clone carrying this T cell receptor beta chain was counted between two and nine times. The CDR3 spans 15 residues. Trimming removed 0 bases at V and 5 bases at J, with 11 bases between. CDR1 is SGHNT, CDR2 YENEEA, per germline. This sample's TCRbeta library carried unique molecular identifier barcodes. TCRdb passed the PCR reads through MiXCR, listing each CDR3 protein once. This table has some 530,000 distinct CDR3 sequences, under 15% appearing once. This sample is part of a study of T-cell reconstitution after alpha-beta-depleted transplantation in children. The TCR sequence derives from a human donor who donated a stem cell graft to a child with combined immunodeficiency. Source: PBMCs from the stem cell graft donor, taken from the stem cell graft. The rearrangement uses TRBV11-3 and TRBJ2-1; TRBD2 is a possible D gene (6 bases). CDR3 residues: CASSLEGTVDNEQFF. CDR3 nucleotide sequence: TGTGCCAGCAGCTTAGAAGGGACTGTCGACAATGAGCAGTTCTTC. The complete variable domain, with remaining parts taken from reference TRBV11-3 and TRBJ2-1, reads EAGVVQSPRYKIIEKKQPVAFWCNPISGHNTLYWYLQNLGQGPELLIRYENEEAVDDSQLPKDRFSAERLKGVDSTLKIQPAELGDSAVYLCASSLEGTVDNEQFFGPGTRLTVL.